This TCR beta chain was observed in a study of tissue T cells after allogeneic stem cell transplantation. Note on this clone: Germline and genes: mouse. The read halts 1 residue ahead of the CDR3 end, with the missing end drawn from the germline J gene.

Produced via immunoSEQ multiplex PCR; TCRdb's table is partial and in-frame only. The sample yields 1,600 or so clones, over 45% seen once. CDR3 size: 14 residues. The V segment lost 4 bases and the J segment 9 bases; nucleotides outside the gene matches: 6. The V gene's germline CDR1 is KGHPV and CDR2 FQNQEV (reference sequence). Time point denoted: mouse harvest day 7 after allogeneic transplant. The graft held 10^6 splenic CD5+ T cells and 10^7 T-cell-depleted bone marrow cells. Sequencing was done on a sample of liver tissue. The chain couples TRBV26 to TRBJ2-3; 11 bases map to TRBD1. This TCR derives from a female BALB/c mouse given C57BL/6 T cells with graft-versus-host disease after an allogeneic hematopoietic cell transplant. Partial CDR3 DNA: TGTGCCAGCAGTCCCCCGGGACAGGGGGGGACGCTGTAT. It is translated as CASSPPGQGGTLY. The whole CDR3 region reads CASSPPGQGGTLYF.